The text below deals with one T cell receptor beta chain. Its antigen is unidentified. In the original processing: After removing out-of-frame reads, approximately 2.2 million distinct TCRbeta sequences remained. TCRdb keeps only in-frame clones here, not all; method: immunoSEQ multiplex PCR. V, J and clone size are taken as reported in that table, and D and trimming were inferred from the DNA itself. The data hold fewer than 50,000 clones, with about 79% observed a single time. The sample comes from a study of memory CD4+ T cells and cytomegalovirus serostatus. Overall study findings and caveats: CMV serostatus prediction reached median AUC about 0.95, or 0.9 with US-trained model. The CMV-associated TCR signature appears largely within the CD4+ memory repertoire.

Single viable CD3+CD4+CD8-CD45RO+ cells were sorted as the memory CD4+ T cells. J lost 7 bases, V lost 3 bases, and 5 bases had no gene match. Germline assignment: CDR1 LGHNA and CDR2 YSLEER. The CDR3 spans 14 residues. The chain joins TRBV4-3 to TRBJ2-1, with TRBD2 identical over 8 bases. This clonotype originated in an adult in good health and CMV-seronegative. Sequencing used memory CD4+ T cells from blood. CDR3 nucleotide sequence: TGCGCCAGCAGCCATGAGGTAGCGGGAAATGAGCAGTTCTTC. Its translation: CASSHEVAGNEQFF.